This T cell receptor (beta chain) stems from a study of metastatic and nonmetastatic thyroid tumors. About the study: Peripheral blood and tumor or nodule samples from malignant and benign thyroid patients were compared.

Trimming pared 6 bases from V and 6 bases from J, leaving 11 bases between. The CDR3 is made up of 13 amino acids. In germline, CDR1 is KGHSY, CDR2 FQNENV. Whole-study results and caveats: Malignant thyroid tumors reportedly had TCR beta diversity that was significantly higher than in benign nodules, in blood and tumor.

All patients reached thyroid surgery having received no treatment beforehand. Concerning this clone itself: Its cognate antigen is unknown.

Original methodology: The distant-metastasis classifier for papillary thyroid cancer was built from CDR3 differences across clinicopathological groups. Through MiXCR, TCRdb re-clonotyped the PCR reads. None of the V and J calls come from the authors' own analysis; TCRdb made them. The repertoire holds about 59,000 clones, with 25% to 35% as singletons. V and J are TRBV16 and TRBJ2-2; D is ambiguous. Sequenced material: blood. This TCR was sampled from a female donor with papillary thyroid cancer or a benign thyroid nodule (not recorded which). Some clones in this sample may be carry-over from other donors' samples. CDR3 in amino acids: CASRHKRPGELFF. CDR3 sequence (DNA): TGTGCCAGCAGACATAAGAGACCCGGGGAGCTGTTTTTT. Looking up the rest from reference TRBV16 and TRBJ2-2 gives the full variable domain: GEEVAQTPKHLVRGEGQKAKLYCAPIKGHSYVFWYQQVLKNEFKFLISFQNENVFDETGMPKERFSAKCLPNSPCSLEIQATKLEDSAVYFCASRHKRPGELFFGEGSRLTVL.